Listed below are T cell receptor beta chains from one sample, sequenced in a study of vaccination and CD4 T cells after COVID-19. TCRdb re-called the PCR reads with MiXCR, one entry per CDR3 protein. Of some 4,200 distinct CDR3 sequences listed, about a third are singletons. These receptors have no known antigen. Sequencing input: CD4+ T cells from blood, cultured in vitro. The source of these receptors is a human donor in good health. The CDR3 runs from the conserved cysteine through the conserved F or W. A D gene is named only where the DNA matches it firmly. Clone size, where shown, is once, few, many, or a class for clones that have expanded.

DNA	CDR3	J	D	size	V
TGTGCCAGCAGCCCCCTACAGGGGCCACAAGAGACCCAGTACTTC	CASSPLQGPQETQYF	TRBJ2-5	TRBD1	medium-sized	TRBV7-9
TGTGCCAGCAGCCCTTTTCATGGGGGGGGTTCACCCCTCCACTTT	CASSPFHGGGSPLHF	TRBJ1-6	NA	NA	TRBV14
TGTGCCAGCAGTTTATGGTCAGGGCATCTGAACACTGAAGCTTTCTTT	CASSLWSGHLNTEAFF	TRBJ1-1	NA	NA	TRBV27
TGCAGTGCTCCAGGGAGGGGCTACGAGCAGTACTTC	CSAPGRGYEQYF	TRBJ2-7	TRBD2	NA	TRBV20-1
TGCGCCAGCAGAGACAGGGAGGGTCAGCCCCAGCATTTT	CASRDREGQPQHF	TRBJ1-5	TRBD1	NA	TRBV5-1
TGTGCCAGCAGTTCACTGGGCGGAGGGAACTATGGCTACACCTTC	CASSSLGGGNYGYTF	TRBJ1-2	NA	NA	TRBV27
TGTGCCAGCAGCTTTGACTCACAGTCGAACACTGAAGCTTTCTTT	CASSFDSQSNTEAFF	TRBJ1-1	NA	once	TRBV11-2
TGTGCCAGCAGTCCTGGACTAGCGGGGGGGAGAGATACGCAGTATTTT	CASSPGLAGGRDTQYF	TRBJ2-3	TRBD2	few	TRBV6-1
TGCAGTGCTAGAGATGAAGGGGATCTTGAAAAACTGTTTTTT	CSARDEGDLEKLFF	TRBJ1-4	NA	NA	TRBV20-1
TGTGCCAGTGGGACGATTACAGGGGCTGGAAACACCATATATTTT	CASGTITGAGNTIYF	TRBJ1-3	TRBD1	NA	TRBV19
TGTGCCAGCAGCAACCACCTCGGGGATTACACTGAAGCTTTCTTT	CASSNHLGDYTEAFF	TRBJ1-1	NA	few	TRBV7-9
TGCAGTGCGGGTCCCGGGACAGGGAACACAGATACGCAGTATTTT	CSAGPGTGNTDTQYF	TRBJ2-3	TRBD1	few	TRBV20-1
TGTGCCAGCAGCTTCGACCCGGGAGGCTACACCTTC	CASSFDPGGYTF	TRBJ1-2	NA	NA	TRBV7-2
TGTGCCAGCAGCTACAATAGGGAGACCCAGTACTTC	CASSYNRETQYF	TRBJ2-5	NA	NA	TRBV7-9
TGTGCCAGTAGTTCAGGGGACAGTAGCTATGGCTACACCTTC	CASSSGDSSYGYTF	TRBJ1-2	TRBD1	NA	TRBV19
TGTGCCAGCACCCTAGGACAGGGCGCCAACTATGGCTACACCTTC	CASTLGQGANYGYTF	TRBJ1-2	TRBD1	NA	TRBV9
TGTGCCAGCAGTGCCGCGGCAGGGGCTAGTCAGCCCCAGCATTTT	CASSAAAGASQPQHF	TRBJ1-5	NA	NA	TRBV12-3/TRBV12-4
TGTGCCAGCACATCGATAGGACAGTTGGACGAGCAGTACTTC	CASTSIGQLDEQYF	TRBJ2-7	NA	NA	TRBV11-2
TGTGCCAGCAGCGGCTACGGGGATACGCAGTATTTT	CASSGYGDTQYF	TRBJ2-3	NA	medium-sized	TRBV7-3
TGTGCCAGCAGCTTATCCGCGGGCGCCTACAATGAGCAGTTCTTC	CASSLSAGAYNEQFF	TRBJ2-1	NA	NA	TRBV7-2
TGTGCCAGTAGTATGGGGGGGAATGAATCGCCCCAGCATTTT	CASSMGGNESPQHF	TRBJ1-5	NA	NA	TRBV19
TGCAGTGCTAGGGTGCTCCTAGCGGGGGGTCTCGACGATGAGCAGTTCTTC	CSARVLLAGGLDDEQFF	TRBJ2-1	TRBD2	NA	TRBV20-1
TGTGCCAGCAGAACTACAGGGCTTAACACTGAAGCTTTCTTT	CASRTTGLNTEAFF	TRBJ1-1	NA	few	TRBV27
TGTGCCAGCAGCAAAAGGTCCCGGGGCGTCACTGAAGCTTTCTTT	CASSKRSRGVTEAFF	TRBJ1-1	NA	NA	TRBV21-1
TGTGCCAGCACTCGTACAGGGTCGGATACGCAGTATTTT	CASTRTGSDTQYF	TRBJ2-3	NA	few	TRBV6-2/TRBV6-3
TGTGCCAGCAGCAAAGATAGGGGGCAGAACACTGAAGCTTTCTTT	CASSKDRGQNTEAFF	TRBJ1-1	NA	few	TRBV21-1
TGTGCCAGCAGTGAATTCGGCCGGGGGGTGTACTTC	CASSEFGRGVYF	TRBJ2-7	TRBD2	NA	TRBV25-1
TGTGCCTGGAGTCCCGGAGTCAATCAGCCCCAGCATTTT	CAWSPGVNQPQHF	TRBJ1-5	NA	few	TRBV30
TGTGCCAGCAAGGAGTACACTGAAGCTTTCTTT	CASKEYTEAFF	TRBJ1-1	NA	NA	TRBV6-1
TGTGCCAGCAGCGCCCTCAGGAATGAGGCCACTGAAGCTTTCTTT	CASSALRNEATEAFF	TRBJ1-1	NA	few	TRBV2
TGCGCCAGCAGCCGCATGACAGGGACGATGGAAGCTTTCTTT	CASSRMTGTMEAFF	TRBJ1-1	TRBD1	NA	TRBV4-3
TGTGCCAGCTCACCTAATCAGGGATACGAGCAGTACTTC	CASSPNQGYEQYF	TRBJ2-7	NA	large	TRBV18
TGTGCCAGCAGTGGATTGCAGACAGGGGTATACGAGACCCAGTACTTC	CASSGLQTGVYETQYF	TRBJ2-5	TRBD1	few	TRBV6-1
TGTGCCAGCAGCCGAACGGGCGGTAGCACAGATACGCAGTATTTT	CASSRTGGSTDTQYF	TRBJ2-3	NA	NA	TRBV7-3
TGTGCCAGCAGTCTTACCTCGACAGGGGTTGACACTGAAGCTTTCTTT	CASSLTSTGVDTEAFF	TRBJ1-1	TRBD1	few	TRBV6-2/TRBV6-3
TGTGCCAGCAGCTTGGGGGCCGACTCTGGGGCCAACGTCCTGACTTTC	CASSLGADSGANVLTF	TRBJ2-6	NA	NA	TRBV5-8
TGTGCCAGCAGTCACGAGGGGAACACTGAAGCTTTCTTT	CASSHEGNTEAFF	TRBJ1-1	NA	NA	TRBV6-1
TGTGCCAGCGGGGGGGGGTTCACCCTCTATGGCTACACCTTC	CASGGGFTLYGYTF	TRBJ1-2	NA	NA	TRBV6-1
TGTGCCAGCAGTTACGGGGAGCCCCAGCATTTT	CASSYGEPQHF	TRBJ1-5	NA	few	TRBV6-2/TRBV6-3
TGTGCCTGGAGGACCTGGGCAGGGGGCTCCACCGGGGAGCTGTTTTTT	CAWRTWAGGSTGELFF	TRBJ2-2	TRBD1	NA	TRBV30
TGTGCCAGCAAACTAGCGGGGGATGCAGATACGCAGTATTTT	CASKLAGDADTQYF	TRBJ2-3	TRBD2	NA	TRBV6-4
TGTGCCAGCAGTTACGGGACTAGCCAACAAGAGACCCAGTACTTC	CASSYGTSQQETQYF	TRBJ2-5	TRBD2	NA	TRBV6-5
TGTGCCATCAATTCAGAGGGGTGGAATCAGCCCCAGCATTTT	CAINSEGWNQPQHF	TRBJ1-5	NA	NA	TRBV10-3
TGTGCCAGCAGTTACGGTCTGGGTGAAGCTTTCTTT	CASSYGLGEAFF	TRBJ1-1	NA	few	TRBV6-5
TGTGCCAGCAGTTTATTCCACACCATATATTTT	CASSLFHTIYF	TRBJ1-3	NA	NA	TRBV25-1